Each of the 5 T cell receptor beta chains below was sequenced from the same sample in a study of prognosis after radiotherapy for stage I lung cancer. Two-round multiplex PCR amplified TCR beta CDR3 from genomic DNA. Every TRBV and TRBJ gene had its own specific primer in first-round PCR. Each CDR3 protein gets one entry after TCRdb re-called the multiplex PCR reads with MiXCR. The sample shows tens of thousands of distinct CDR3 sequences, approximately 25% of them seen only once. Sequenced here: PBMCs, sampled before or after stereotactic body radiation therapy (not recorded which). Source of these receptors: a donor of 50 years or more with non-small cell lung cancer.

This clonotype has ten or more counts. The rearrangement joins TRBV6-5 to TRBJ2-7; 9 bases line up with TRBD1. From germline, CDR1 is MNHEY and CDR2 SVGAGI. The V and J ends lost 0 bases and 2 bases, in that order; junction bases with no gene match: 2. This CDR3 is built from 15 residues. The CDR3 DNA is TGTGCCAGCAGTTACTCGAGACAGGGGGCCTACGAGCAGTACTTC. It yields the protein CASSYSRQGAYEQYF.

This clonotype was counted ten times or more. This chain links TRBV2 with TRBJ2-2; no clear D. V lost 2 bases and J 6 bases, leaving 4 bases between the germline ends. Germline CDR1 is SNHLY and CDR2 is FYNNEI. This CDR3 is 12 amino acids long. The CDR3 loop is CASSESAGELFF. Here the CDR3 DNA reads TGTGCCAGCAGTGAAAGCGCCGGGGAGCTGTTTTTT.

This clonotype was counted many times. Here the CDR3 DNA reads TGTGCCAGCGGGGCGGGACAATCGAACACCGGGGAGCTGTTTTTT. This encodes CASGAGQSNTGELFF. The rearrangement links TRBV6-1 to TRBJ2-2; D may be TRBD1 or TRBD2 (6 bases each). From germline, CDR1 is MNHNS and CDR2 SASEGT. The V end lost 8 bases, the J end lost 0 bases, and 13 bases lay between the germline ends. CDR3 length equals 15 residues.

The table lists this clonotype with many counts. The rearrangement joins TRBV11-2 to TRBJ2-1, with D maybe TRBD2 (6 bases). V was trimmed by 8 bases and J by 1 base, leaving 21 bases between them. CDR1 is SGHAT and CDR2 is FQNNGV in the germline V gene. This CDR3 has 17 amino acids. The CDR3, as DNA: TGTGCCAGCGGCACTAGCCGGACGGGAATTTCCTACAATGAGCAGTTCTTC. This sequence encodes CASGTSRTGISYNEQFF.

This clonotype was detected many times. J is TRBJ2-7 and V is TRBV28; D possibly corresponds to TRBD2 (5 bases). Per the germline V gene, CDR1 is MDHEN and CDR2 is SYDVKM. The V end was cut by 1 base, the J end by 4 bases, with 11 bases between. The CDR3 runs 14 residues. This chain's CDR3 is CASSLFPGSYEQYF. The CDR3 nucleotides read TGTGCCAGCAGTTTATTTCCGGGATCTTACGAGCAGTACTTC.